This TCR beta chain was obtained from a study of blood T cell repertoires in COVID-19. Study as a whole: Spain, Italy and the United States supplied samples that represented acute and convalescent COVID-19. In each case, the material was cDNA or gDNA derived from T cells, B-cell-depleted T cells, or PBMCs.

The V and J ends lost 2 bases and 11 bases, in that order; junction bases with no gene match: 12. There are 14 residues in the CDR3. Germline V gene data show CDR1 as SGHKS and CDR2 as YYEKEE (reference sequence). Original processing notes: For nucleated cells, counts were estimated from reference gene primer amplification. Method: immunoSEQ multiplex PCR; TCRdb's copy keeps in-frame clones and lacks some. Clone size and V and J calls were adopted from that table, with D and trimming inferred from the DNA. The sample has roughly 130,000 clones; approximately 87% are singletons. The chain links TRBV5-5 to TRBJ1-1; 7 bases are shared with TRBD1. The specimen sequenced was peripheral blood. The receptor's source is a woman aged 55-69 years with acute or convalescent COVID-19. CDR3 DNA sequence: TGTGCCAGCAGCTTACTTATACAGGGGTCGGGGGCTTTCTTT. This translates into CASSLLIQGSGAFF.